This T cell receptor beta chain was sequenced for a study of tissue T cells after allogeneic stem cell transplantation (dated by TCRdb to between 2022 and 2023). Regarding the research as a whole: For tissues with multiple samples, a pathologist reviewed H&E sections and gave sequencing priority to samples with histologically apparent lymphocytes. The study profiled TCR beta repertoires in many tissues obtained from research autopsies of patients with and without GVHD, and also in mouse models of GVHD. The human part of the study was a prospective observational study with no blinding and no randomization. The paper's findings and limits, for the study overall: In both patients and mice, T cells from blood and spleen covered only a limited part of the TCR repertoire found in tissues. A small and clinically heterogeneous patient cohort was studied, and sampling depth was acknowledged as a limitation. Within patients, how anatomically similar tissues were was a major factor shaping TCR repertoire composition, regardless of disease or transplant status. Only a few T cell clones appeared in more than one patient, yet motif-based clustering showed tissue-specific repertoire signatures that were shared between patients. The study did not determine which tissue TCRs were alloreactive or antigen-specific, and some clones might have been persisting host cells. Blood samples were not available from the non-GVHD comparator patients.

Library preparation employed the immunoSEQ multiplex PCR assay. Adaptive Biotechnologies performed TCRbeta CDR3 sequencing at survey depth and reported CDR3 sequences, V/J genes, productive frequency, and template counts. TCR beta CDR3 regions were amplified from genomic DNA instead of RNA. The original methods were these. Jensen-Shannon divergence was used to quantify pairwise repertoire overlap between tissues, with a value of 1 indicating complete divergence and a value of 0 indicating identical repertoires. Tissues were clustered by single-linkage agglomerative hierarchical clustering of pairwise JSD values, and the clustering results were displayed as dendrograms. GLIPH2 was run on all patient samples with simulation_depth 1000, kmer_min_depth 3 and cdr3_length_cutoff 8, and groups with more than two unique CDR3s were retained. A standardized tissue-overlap score was calculated by extrapolating Jaccard GLIPH-group overlap across patients to a standard repertoire size of 1000 clones. Linear mixed-effect models, with tissue as a fixed effect and individual as a random effect, were used to test how diversity related to clinical or experimental variables. TCRdb provides this immuneACCESS table in a form limited to in-frame rearrangements. Some clones are lacking; in checked studies, under half of them reflect an unresolved V gene, and why the rest are absent is not known. V and J calls and clone size are as listed in that table; D and trimming were resolved from the DNA. The sample records some 9,000 clones, more than 55% of which are singletons. Under 20% of the sample is taken by the ten largest.

Per the publication, the time point label means: human tissue collected at research (rapid) autopsy. For comparison, three non-HCT patients with other cancers were selected retrospectively, each having at least five GI tract samples and no known GI disease at death. Autopsy tissues included GI sites from esophagus to rectum, liver, skin and lymphoid organs including spleen, after a median post-mortem interval of approximately 10 hours. Each autopsy specimen was bisected, with one portion flash-frozen in liquid nitrogen and the remainder formalin-fixed, and the outer muscle layers of GI specimens were removed. Genomic DNA was extracted from frozen tissues using the Mag-Bind Blood & Tissue DNA HDQ 96 Kit on a Chemagic 360 or the DNeasy Blood & Tissue Kit. Because of concern about red blood cell contamination, extracted DNA underwent additional purification with the Genomic DNA Clean & Concentrator-25 kit.

This clone was detected only a few times. No cognate antigen has been identified for it. The sample holds no much larger clone one base away, and base qualities are not on file. The source is a female donor older than 55 with lung cancer. The sequencing used tissue from the jejunum, collected at autopsy.

The bases are TGTGCCACCAGCAGAACAGGACAGGGGCACTATGGCTACACCTTC. Its coded protein is CATSRTGQGHYGYTF. Recombination joined TRBV15 with TRBJ1-2, with TRBD1 identical over 9 junction bases. Unmatched junction bases come to 4, with V trimmed by 2 bases and J by 3 bases. CDR3 length: 15 amino acids, cysteine to phenylalanine. The CDR3 DNA has 45 bases and is translated from base 1. Taken from the germline V gene (reference sequence), the CDR1 and CDR2 loops are LNHNV and YYDKDF.